The 17 T cell receptor beta chains presented below share a single source sample, sequenced in a study of spatial heterogeneity in lung cancer. This sample's time point: sample taken at primary tumor resection. The input material, whole RNA from tumor, nontumor lung or frozen PBMC, was sequenced unsorted. Each CDR3 protein gets one entry after TCRdb re-called the 5' RACE reads with MiXCR. This sample has roughly 48,000 distinct CDR3 sequences, with 12% found just once. The sequenced sample was PBMCs, obtained at surgery. These receptors were collected from a female donor with early-stage non-small cell lung cancer.

The V and J genes are TRBV7-9 and TRBJ2-7; D call uncertain. Germline loops: CDR1 SEHNR, CDR2 FQNEAQ (reference sequence). V lost 3 bases to trimming and J lost 5 bases, with 8 bases between them. This CDR3 contains 12 residues. The CDR3 bases are TGTGCCAGCAGCTTGACATCGGACGAGCAGTACTTC. Its protein is CASSLTSDEQYF. Complete variable domain (other parts from reference TRBV7-9 and TRBJ2-7): DTGVSQNPRHKITKRGQNVTFRCDPISEHNRLYWYRQTLGQGPEFLTYFQNEAQLEKSRLLSDRFSAERPKGSFSTLEIQRTEQGDSAMYLCASSLTSDEQYFGPGTRLTVT.

The V and J genes are TRBV5-1 and TRBJ2-3, with D possibly being TRBD1 or TRBD2 (6 bases each). The CDR3 loop spans 14 amino acids. Trimming removed 4 bases from V and 6 bases from J, with 15 bases in between. Germline V CDR1 and CDR2: SGHRS, YFSETQ. CDR3 bases: TGCGCCAGCAGCCTGGACAGTGGGGGGGATACGCAGTATTTT. It codes for CASSLDSGGDTQYF.

This clonotype was seen repeatedly, ten times or more. This chain's CDR3 is CASSLLGDEQYF. In DNA form, the CDR3 reads TGTGCCAGCAGCTTATTAGGGGACGAGCAGTACTTC. This sequence joins TRBV13 and TRBJ2-7; D might be TRBD1 (5 bases). Germline CDR1 and CDR2: PRHDT and FYEKMQ (reference sequence). The CDR3 consists of 12 residues. The germline V and J ends were trimmed by 2 bases and 5 bases, with 7 bases remaining between them. Looking up the rest from reference TRBV13 and TRBJ2-7 gives the full variable domain: AAGVIQSPRHLIKEKRETATLKCYPIPRHDTVYWYQQGPGQDPQFLISFYEKMQSDKGSIPDRFSAQQFSDYHSELNMSSLELGDSALYFCASSLLGDEQYFGPGTRLTVT.

This clonotype turned up a few times. As DNA, the CDR3 is TGTGCCAGCAGCTTAGTGACAGGACCCTACAATGAGCAGTTCTTC. It encodes CASSLVTGPYNEQFF. The gene calls are TRBV7-9 and TRBJ2-1, with D perhaps TRBD1 (6 bases). The V gene's germline CDR1 is SEHNR and CDR2 FQNEAQ (reference sequence). V was shortened by 1 base and J by 2 bases, with 9 bases between the two germline ends. The CDR3 contains 15 residues.

The chain carries TRBV5-4 and TRBJ2-3; D is ambiguous. CDR3 size: 14 residues. V shed 0 bases and J shed 4 bases, with 9 bases lying between them. The germline V gene has CDR1 SGHNT and CDR2 YYREEE (reference sequence). The CDR3 sequence: CASSLALGSDTQYF. The CDR3 DNA follows: TGTGCCAGCAGCTTGGCCCTCGGGTCAGATACGCAGTATTTT.

To note about this clonotype: A single base separates this from a much larger clone, so it may be a read error. This chain connects TRBV7-9 to TRBJ1-1, with D tentatively TRBD1 (6 bases). Germline V gene data show CDR1 as SEHNR and CDR2 as FQNEAQ (reference sequence). The CDR3 extends over 15 amino acids. CDR3 coding DNA: TGTGCCAGCAGCACCCTCGGGGGGCGCTTCACTGAAGCTTCCTTT. Protein: CASSTLGGRFTEASF.

In its sample, this clonotype was seen a few times. V gene TRBV3-1 combines with J gene TRBJ1-1; D gene uncertain. V lost 1 base and J lost 0, with 9 bases in between. The germline gives CDR1 LGHDT, CDR2 YNNKEL (reference sequence). This CDR3 is 15 amino acids long. For the CDR3, the DNA is TGTGCCAGCAGCCAAGGAGCCTATATGAACACTGAAGCTTTCTTT. Its translation: CASSQGAYMNTEAFF.

The genes are TRBV27 and TRBJ2-3; no clear D. Germline V gives CDR1 MNHEY, CDR2 SMNVEV (reference sequence). V gave up 7 bases and J gave up 8 bases, with 22 bases separating them. The CDR3 contains 15 residues. Here the CDR3 reads CASTDKIPSVGTQYF. CDR3 nucleotides: TGTGCCAGCACCGACAAGATCCCCTCTGTGGGTACGCAGTATTTT.

This clonotype was counted only a few times. This chain links TRBV6-4 with TRBJ1-5; weak D call: TRBD1 (5 bases). Trimming left V 0 bases short and J 1 base short, with 22 bases between. This CDR3 is 20 amino acids long. Per the germline V gene, CDR1 is MRHNA and CDR2 is SNTAGT. The CDR3 sequence: CASSDSFNRKRLKSNQPQHF. In DNA form, the CDR3 reads TGTGCCAGCAGTGACTCGTTTAACAGGAAGAGGTTGAAGAGCAATCAGCCCCAGCATTTT.

This clonotype has ten or more counts. The J gene is TRBJ1-1, the V gene TRBV7-9; D remains ambiguous. Germline loops: CDR1 SEHNR, CDR2 FQNEAQ (reference sequence). The CDR3 is 15 amino acids. Trimming cost V 0 bases and J 3 bases, with 11 bases left between them. The CDR3 reads CASSLADGGDTEAFF. The CDR3, as DNA: TGTGCCAGCAGCTTAGCGGATGGAGGCGACACTGAAGCTTTCTTT.

The CDR3 sequence: CATSDPRVRSNEQFF. In DNA form, the CDR3 reads TGTGCCACCAGTGATCCCAGGGTAAGAAGCAATGAGCAGTTCTTC. V usage is TRBV24-1 and J usage is TRBJ2-1; TRBD1 is a possible D gene (5 bases). The CDR3 consists of 15 residues. Trimming cost V 3 bases and J 6 bases, with 14 bases left between them. Germline V gives CDR1 KGHDR, CDR2 SFDVKD.

The V call is TRBV12-3 or TRBV12-4, the J call TRBJ2-4; TRBD2 matches at 8 bases. V trimming: 3 bases; J trimming: 5 bases; junction bases outside the gene matches: 6. The CDR3 runs to 15 residues. The CDR3 loop is CASSFMGAGENIQYF. In nucleotides, the CDR3 is TGTGCCAGCAGTTTCATGGGAGCGGGGGAAAACATTCAGTACTTC.

The chain uses TRBV2 and TRBJ2-5, with 11 bases aligning to TRBD2. The CDR3 totals 14 residues. From germline, CDR1 is SNHLY and CDR2 FYNNEI. Trimming at V came to 8 bases and at J to 7 bases, leaving 9 bases not matched to a gene. The CDR3 DNA reads as TGTGCCAGCCTGGGACTAGCGGCTGTGGGGACCCAGTACTTC. This codes for CASLGLAAVGTQYF.

This clonotype was seen a single time. The chain is built from TRBV14 and TRBJ1-1; D might be TRBD1 (5 bases). There are 14 residues in the CDR3. CDR1 and CDR2 from the germline V gene are SGHDN and FVKESK. Trimming shortened V by 4 bases and J by 5 bases, and 14 bases separated the two germline ends. CDR3 residues: CASSLLSGGTEAFF. The CDR3 bases are TGTGCCAGCAGCCTCCTGTCCGGGGGGACTGAAGCTTTCTTT.

This chain connects TRBV18 to TRBJ2-5; TRBD2 aligns across 12 bases. CDR3 length: 16 amino acids. With 3 bases clipped from V and 4 bases from J, the junction kept 6 bases outside the gene matches. Germline CDR1 is KGHSH and CDR2 is LQKENI. The CDR3 protein is CASSPYQGLAGETQYF. The CDR3 DNA is TGTGCCAGCTCACCGTATCAGGGACTAGCGGGAGAGACCCAGTACTTC.

This clonotype was detected ten times or more. The chain uses TRBV20-1 and TRBJ2-5; no definite D call. Germline lookup yields CDR1 DFQATT and CDR2 SNEGSKA (reference sequence). With 6 bases removed from V and 0 bases from J, the gap between germline ends came to 17 bases. The CDR3 extends over 15 amino acids. The CDR3 DNA is TGCAGTGCCTCCAAACCGGGTCCTCACCAAGAGACCCAGTACTTC. This encodes CSASKPGPHQETQYF.

The V and J genes are TRBV29-1 and TRBJ1-3; no clear D gene. The V end lost 6 bases, the J end lost 0 bases, and 9 bases lay between the germline ends. Per the germline V gene, CDR1 is SQVTM and CDR2 is ANQGSEA. This CDR3 is 13 amino acids long. DNA for the CDR3: TGCAGCGTCTTAACCCTCTCTGGAAACACCATATATTTT. It translates to CSVLTLSGNTIYF.